Each of the 27 T cell receptor beta chains below was sequenced from the same sample in a study of CXCR3-negative and CXCR3-positive naive CD8 T cells (dated by TCRdb to between 2018 and 2021). TCRdb lists the instrument as NextSeq 550. The Human TCR Profiling Kit (MiLaboratory) was used to prepare UMI-labeled 5' RACE TRB cDNA libraries. With the reads reprocessed by TCRdb, a single entry stands for each CDR3 protein sequence and no DNA is reported. For this sample, the table gives roughly 90,000 distinct CDR3 sequences. The leading ten clones occupy roughly 1.8% of the sample. The sequenced sample consisted of naive CXCR3- CD8+ T cells from blood. This specimen's cell subset or site label, interpreted: CD45RO-CCR7+CD27+CD95- naive CD8+ T cells lacking CXCR3 (TNR3-). All receptors derive from a human donor in good health. Some clones in this sample may be carry-over from other donors' samples.

The V and J genes are TRBV20-1 and TRBJ1-2; the D call of TRBD1 rests on TCRdb alone, since no DNA is present to check it. The length of the CDR3 is 15 residues. Looked up from germline, CDR1 is DFQATT and CDR2 is SNEGSKA (reference sequence). CDR3 sequence reads: CSAKLVGQGISGYTF.

V usage is TRBV29-1 and J usage is TRBJ2-4; absent DNA, TCRdb's TRBD2 call cannot be checked. Looked up from germline, CDR1 is SQVTM and CDR2 is ANQGSEA. CDR3 length: 16 residues. The CDR3 region is CSVAGGASEAKNIQYF.

The chain recombines TRBV12-3 or TRBV12-4 with TRBJ2-7; TCRdb designates TRBD1, a call that cannot be tested without DNA. The CDR3 contains 14 residues. The CDR3 sequence is CASSLTGLGYEQYF.

The chain joins TRBV4-3 to TRBJ2-1; TCRdb gives TRBD1 as the D gene, but with no DNA this cannot be confirmed. The CDR3 is made up of 15 amino acids. Germline V gene sequence: CDR1 LGHNA, CDR2 YSLEER. The CDR3 reads CASSQGGGVYNEQFF.

The chain is built from TRBV6-6 and TRBJ1-3. The CDR3 length is 14 residues. Germline V CDR1 and CDR2: MNHNY, SVGAGI (reference sequence). The CDR3 protein is CASSYLDSGNTIYF.

V and J are TRBV20-1 and TRBJ1-5; TCRdb's D call, TRBD1, is unchecked because there is no DNA. The CDR3 is 14 residues long. The germline gives CDR1 DFQATT, CDR2 SNEGSKA (reference sequence). The CDR3 protein is CSAKGAGAYQPQHF.

The chain uses TRBV20-1 and TRBJ2-5; checking the TCRdb D call of TRBD1 is not possible without DNA. The CDR3 consists of 15 residues. Germline V gives CDR1 DFQATT, CDR2 SNEGSKA (reference sequence). The CDR3 sequence: CSAATTGTLQETQYF.

V gene TRBV7-9 combines with J gene TRBJ1-2; TCRdb gives TRBD1 as the D gene, but with no DNA this cannot be confirmed. CDR1 and CDR2 (germline): SEHNR, FQNEAQ (reference sequence). The CDR3 has 15 residues. CDR3 residues: CASSYGTTGEYGYTF.

V is TRBV27 and J is TRBJ1-3. The CDR3 spans 15 residues. In germline, CDR1 is MNHEY, CDR2 SMNVEV (reference sequence). The CDR3 sequence: CASSLSSNSGNTIYF.

The chain has TRBV5-1 and TRBJ2-1; TCRdb's D call of TRBD1 is untestable without DNA. The CDR3 extends over 12 amino acids. Per the germline V gene, CDR1 is SGHRS and CDR2 is YFSETQ. The CDR3 here is CASSLGDGEQFF.

The V gene is TRBV2, the J gene TRBJ2-1. CDR1 is SNHLY and CDR2 is FYNNEI in the germline V gene. CDR3 length: 11 amino acids. The CDR3 spells CASRGYNEQFF. The full variable domain, rest sourced from reference TRBV2 and TRBJ2-1, is EPEVTQTPSHQVTQMGQEVILRCVPISNHLYFYWYRQILGQKVEFLVSFYNNEISEKSEIFDDQFSVERPDGSNFTLKIRSTKLEDSAMYFCASRGYNEQFFGPGTRLTVL.

The chain uses TRBV6-2 or TRBV6-3 and TRBJ2-7. CDR3 length: 11 residues. Germline lookup yields CDR1 MNHEY and CDR2 SVGEGT. CDR3 sequence reads: CASSYAYEQYF.

This chain connects TRBV27 to TRBJ2-1; the D call of TRBD1 rests on TCRdb alone, since no DNA is present to check it. The CDR3 runs 15 residues. CDR1 and CDR2 (germline): MNHEY, SMNVEV (reference sequence). CDR3 amino acids: CASSLHRAAYNEQFF.

The rearrangement links TRBV10-2 to TRBJ2-5; without DNA, the TCRdb call of TRBD2 cannot be checked. This CDR3 region has 14 residues. Looked up from germline, CDR1 is WSHSY and CDR2 is SAAADI. CDR3 loop: CASSGLAGEETQYF.

CDR3 sequence reads: CSASRPGSSYEQYF. The genes are TRBV20-1 and TRBJ2-7. This CDR3 region has 14 residues. From germline, CDR1 is DFQATT and CDR2 SNEGSKA (reference sequence).

The chain couples TRBV25-1 to TRBJ1-1; lacking DNA, the TRBD1 call made by TCRdb goes unchecked. This CDR3 region has 13 residues. Germline CDR1 reads MGHDK; CDR2 reads SYGVNS. The CDR3 reads CASRRGPGTEAFF.

V and J are TRBV19 and TRBJ1-2. CDR1 LNHDA and CDR2 SQIVND come from the germline V gene (reference sequence). The CDR3 is made up of 13 amino acids. The CDR3 spells CARRTEDHYGYTF.

This chain joins TRBV7-3 and TRBJ2-7. CDR1 is SGHTA and CDR2 is FQGTGA in the germline V gene. The CDR3 runs to 14 residues. The CDR3 loop is CASSIGIGPYEQYF.

The chain couples TRBV28 to TRBJ2-3; the D call from TCRdb, TRBD1, cannot be confirmed without DNA. The CDR3 spans 16 residues. Germline values: CDR1 MDHEN, CDR2 SYDVKM. The CDR3 sequence: CASSQQGAGGTDTQYF.

The chain is built from TRBV15 and TRBJ2-3; TCRdb picks TRBD1, but there is no DNA to check that call. Looked up from germline, CDR1 is LNHNV and CDR2 is YYDKDF (reference sequence). The CDR3 loop spans 15 amino acids. This CDR3 reads CATSSRAPHTDTQYF. The entire variable domain, with the rest obtained from reference TRBV15 and TRBJ2-3, is as follows: DAMVIQNPRYQVTQFGKPVTLSCSQTLNHNVMYWYQQKSSQAPKLLFHYYDKDFNNEADTPDNFQSRRPNTSFCFLDIRSPGLGDTAMYLCATSSRAPHTDTQYFGPGTRLTVL.

The chain recombines TRBV28 with TRBJ2-1; TCRdb's D call of TRBD1 is untestable without DNA. Germline CDR1 reads MDHEN; CDR2 reads SYDVKM. CDR3 length: 15 residues. The CDR3 loop is CAGSDGGVSYNEQFF.

The chain links TRBV7-9 to TRBJ2-7; the D gene TCRdb calls, TRBD1, cannot be checked with no DNA. The CDR3 extends over 14 amino acids. Germline-derived CDR1 and CDR2 are SEHNR and FQNEAQ (reference sequence). This chain's CDR3 is CASSFPLQGYEQYF.

This chain links TRBV20-1 with TRBJ2-7; no DNA is available, so the TRBD2 call from TCRdb remains unchecked. The CDR3 covers 13 residues. Germline V gives CDR1 DFQATT, CDR2 SNEGSKA (reference sequence). CDR3: CSATSRDSYEQYF.

The chain has TRBV7-6 and TRBJ2-1. Germline CDR1 is SGHVS and CDR2 is FNYEAQ. The CDR3 has 16 amino acids. CDR3 sequence reads: CASSLFGGSSYNEQFF. Based on the CDR3 plus reference TRBV7-6 and TRBJ2-1, the full variable domain is GAGVSQSPRYKVTKRGQDVALRCDPISGHVSLYWYRQALGQGPEFLTYFNYEAQQDKSGLPNDRFSAERPEGSISTLTIQRTEQRDSAMYRCASSLFGGSSYNEQFFGPGTRLTVL.

This chain links TRBV2 with TRBJ2-1; the D gene TCRdb calls, TRBD2, cannot be checked with no DNA. The germline V gene has CDR1 SNHLY and CDR2 FYNNEI. The CDR3 contains 13 residues. CDR3 residues: CASSVGTSAEQFF.

The rearrangement links TRBV5-1 to TRBJ2-3; TCRdb lists TRBD2, though no DNA is available to test this call. Germline V gene data show CDR1 as SGHRS and CDR2 as YFSETQ. This CDR3 contains 15 residues. CDR3 sequence reads: CASSLSGVNTDTQYF.

The chain uses TRBV12-3 or TRBV12-4 and TRBJ2-1. The CDR3 has 11 residues. The CDR3 sequence: CASSLVGEQFF.